This note documents a single TCR beta chain sequence. Trimming took 8 bases from V and 4 from J; bases not matched to a gene: 7. Germline V gene sequence: CDR1 MNHNS, CDR2 SASEGT. The CDR3 sequence is 15 residues long. It was with 60 Vbeta and 13 Jbeta primers that the PCR ran. Libraries were prepared by immunoSEQ multiplex PCR; TCRdb keeps only in-frame clonotypes and omits some of them. The table for this sample gives about 120,000 clones. The data were obtained in a study of cytomegalovirus exposure and HLA in healthy donors. Input material: PBMCs. The V call is TRBV6-1, the J call TRBJ2-2; 10 bases agree with TRBD1. The TCR originated in a man aged 18 to 30 in good health and CMV-seronegative. CDR3 bases: TGTGCCAGCGCCGAAGACAGGGGGCTCACCGGGGAGCTGTTTTTT. Its protein product is CASAEDRGLTGELFF.